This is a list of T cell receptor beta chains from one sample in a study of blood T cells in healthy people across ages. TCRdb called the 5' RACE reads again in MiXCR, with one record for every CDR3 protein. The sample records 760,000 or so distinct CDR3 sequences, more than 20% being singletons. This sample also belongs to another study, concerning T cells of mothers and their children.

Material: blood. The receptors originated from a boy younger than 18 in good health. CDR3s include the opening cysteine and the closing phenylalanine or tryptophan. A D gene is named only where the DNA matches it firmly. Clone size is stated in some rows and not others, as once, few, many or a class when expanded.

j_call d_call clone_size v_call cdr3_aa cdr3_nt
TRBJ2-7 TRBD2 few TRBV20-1 CSARTSSSYEQYF TGCAGTGCTAGGACTAGCTCCAGCTACGAGCAGTACTTC
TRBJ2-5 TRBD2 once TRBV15 CATSRDRPVTLAGGSETQYF TGTGCCACCAGCAGAGATCGGCCGGTTACCCTAGCGGGAGGATCGGAGACCCAGTACTTC
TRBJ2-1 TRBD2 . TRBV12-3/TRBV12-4 CASRGTSGVSYNEQFF TGTGCCAGCAGGGGTACTAGCGGGGTCTCCTACAATGAGCAGTTCTTC
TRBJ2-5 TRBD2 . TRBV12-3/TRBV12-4 CASSLIASGQETQYF TGTGCCAGCAGTTTAATTGCTAGCGGACAAGAGACCCAGTACTTC
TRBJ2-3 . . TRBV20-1 CSARDPRGGDTQYF TGCAGTGCTAGAGATCCGAGGGGGGGAGATACGCAGTATTTT
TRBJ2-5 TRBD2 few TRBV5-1 CASSPGLAGGKGWETQYF TGCGCCAGCAGCCCTGGACTAGCGGGGGGGAAGGGCTGGGAGACCCAGTACTTC
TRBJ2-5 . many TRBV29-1 CSVSGETQYF TGCAGCGTCTCGGGGGAGACCCAGTACTTC
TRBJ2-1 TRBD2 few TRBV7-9 CASSSRLAGDNEQFF TGTGCCAGCAGCTCCAGACTAGCGGGGGACAATGAGCAGTTCTTC
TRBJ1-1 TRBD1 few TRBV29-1 CSGGQVEAFF TGCAGCGGGGGACAGGTCGAAGCTTTCTTT
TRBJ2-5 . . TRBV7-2 CASSRLLETQYF TGTGCCAGCAGCCGCTTATTGGAGACCCAGTACTTC
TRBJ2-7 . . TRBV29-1 CSVRDTAYEQYF TGCAGCGTCCGGGACACAGCCTACGAGCAGTACTTC
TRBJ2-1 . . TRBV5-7 CASSPEDGYSYNEQFF TGTGCCAGCAGCCCAGAAGACGGATACTCCTACAATGAGCAGTTCTTC
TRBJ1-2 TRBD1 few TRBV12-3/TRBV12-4 CASSSPDRASYGYTF TGTGCCAGCAGTTCCCCGGACAGGGCGAGCTATGGCTACACCTTC
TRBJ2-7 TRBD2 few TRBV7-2 CASSAPLAGGPQVEQYF TGTGCCAGCAGCGCACCACTAGCGGGGGGGCCCCAGGTCGAGCAGTACTTC
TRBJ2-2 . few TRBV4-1 CASSHPGTATGELFF TGCGCCAGCAGCCATCCCGGGACGGCCACCGGGGAGCTGTTTTTT
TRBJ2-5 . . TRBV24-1 CATRGLQETQYF TGTGCCACCAGAGGACTACAAGAGACCCAGTACTTC
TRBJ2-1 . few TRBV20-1 CSASRVDEQFF TGCAGTGCTAGTAGGGTGGATGAGCAGTTCTTC
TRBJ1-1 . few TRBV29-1 CSVLLNTEAFF TGCAGCGTTCTGTTGAACACTGAAGCTTTCTTT